The rows below give T cell receptor beta chains drawn from one sample of a study of blood T cell repertoires in COVID-19. Assay: immunoSEQ multiplex PCR; the TCRdb copy retains only in-frame clones and omits some. The table has about 500,000 clones, around 90% seen once. Sequences were obtained from PBMCs or T cells enriched from blood (not recorded which). The receptor source for this set is a woman aged 18-35 years who had recovered from COVID-19. CDR3s include the opening cysteine and the closing phenylalanine or tryptophan. The order of the fields is V gene, clone size, J gene, D gene, CDR3 protein, CDR3 DNA. The D gene is left open where the match is weak. Only part of the rows carry a size: once, few, many, or a class if the clone is expanded.

TRBV5-1	-	TRBJ2-1	TRBD1	CASSLTPGTGNDSGEQFF	TGCGCCAGCAGCTTGACCCCCGGGACAGGGAACGACTCGGGTGAGCAGTTCTTC
TRBV6-5	-	TRBJ1-1	TRBD1	CASSRYGTGVTEAFF	TGTGCCAGCAGTCGTTACGGGACAGGGGTGACTGAAGCTTTCTTT
TRBV19	-	TRBJ1-5	TRBD1	CASRNRQGASQPQHF	TGTGCCAGTAGGAATAGACAGGGGGCAAGTCAGCCCCAGCATTTT
TRBV5-1	-	TRBJ2-2	TRBD2	CASSWTSGPTGELFF	TGCGCCAGCAGCTGGACTAGCGGACCCACCGGGGAGCTGTTTTTT
TRBV30	few	TRBJ2-1	-	CAWSSRRREQFF	TGTGCCTGGAGTTCCCGCCGGAGGGAGCAGTTCTTC
TRBV18	-	TRBJ2-1	TRBD1	CASSPTGGDTLNEQFF	TGTGCCAGCTCACCGACAGGGGGCGATACCCTCAATGAGCAGTTCTTC
TRBV5-1	-	TRBJ1-2	-	CASSLGSGVGYTF	TGCGCCAGCAGCTTGGGATCTGGAGTTGGCTACACCTTC
TRBV5-6	-	TRBJ1-2	TRBD1	CASSLDRGLSNYGYTF	TGTGCCAGCAGCCTGGACAGGGGGCTGTCTAACTATGGCTACACCTTC
TRBV28	-	TRBJ2-3	TRBD2	CASSLRGGDTDTQYF	TGTGCCAGCAGTTTGCGCGGGGGGGACACAGATACGCAGTATTTT
TRBV30	-	TRBJ2-7	TRBD1	CAWRPRGQGSYEQYF	TGTGCCTGGAGACCTCGTGGACAGGGTTCCTACGAGCAGTACTTC
TRBV9	once	TRBJ2-3	TRBD2	CASSHPRDYSTDTQYF	TGTGCCAGCAGCCACCCCCGGGACTATTCCACAGATACGCAGTATTTT
TRBV30	-	TRBJ1-2	-	CAWSSSGDGYTF	TGTGCCTGGAGCTCCTCAGGGGATGGCTACACCTTC
TRBV2	-	TRBJ2-3	-	CASSVYFSDTQYF	TGTGCCAGCAGTGTTTATTTTTCAGATACGCAGTATTTT
TRBV3-1/TRBV3-2	-	TRBJ2-5	-	CASSNFLQETQYF	TGTGCCAGCAGCAACTTCCTTCAAGAGACCCAGTACTTC
TRBV12-3/TRBV12-4	-	TRBJ2-1	-	CASKKRENEQFF	TGTGCCAGCAAGAAGAGGGAGAATGAGCAGTTCTTC
TRBV5-6	-	TRBJ1-2	TRBD1	CASSLWTGADGYTF	TGTGCCAGCAGCCTCTGGACAGGGGCTGATGGCTACACCTTC
TRBV7-9	-	TRBJ2-3	-	CASSPPDLADTQYF	TGTGCCAGCAGCCCCCCTGATTTAGCAGATACGCAGTATTTT
TRBV5-4	-	TRBJ2-4	TRBD2	CASSTGTSGSKNIQYF	TGTGCCAGCAGCACCGGGACTAGCGGGTCCAAAAACATTCAGTACTTC
TRBV6-2/TRBV6-3	-	TRBJ2-7	-	CASSYQGLYEQYF	TGTGCCAGCAGTTACCAGGGCTTATACGAGCAGTACTTC
TRBV10-3	-	TRBJ1-1	TRBD1	CAISAGTGGTEAFF	TGTGCCATCAGTGCCGGGACAGGGGGGACTGAAGCTTTCTTT
TRBV6-1	-	TRBJ1-6	TRBD1	CASSEWAGGNSPLHF	TGTGCCAGCAGTGAATGGGCAGGGGGGAATTCACCCCTCCACTTT
TRBV10-3	-	TRBJ1-2	-	CATQEEKSGGYTF	TGTGCCACCCAAGAGGAGAAATCTGGTGGCTACACCTTC
TRBV19	-	TRBJ1-1	-	CASSMGGTEAFF	TGTGCCAGTAGTATGGGGGGAACTGAAGCTTTCTTT
TRBV4-1	-	TRBJ1-1	TRBD1	CASSPLQGGRTEAFF	TGCGCCAGCAGCCCACTCCAGGGGGGTAGGACTGAAGCTTTCTTT
TRBV28	-	TRBJ1-2	TRBD1	CASLETGQPSLGYTF	TGTGCCAGCCTAGAAACGGGACAGCCAAGTCTAGGCTACACCTTC
TRBV12-2	-	TRBJ2-7	-	CASPGLAGPDSSYEQYF	TGTGCATCCCCGGGACTAGCGGGCCCCGATAGCTCCTACGAGCAGTACTTC
TRBV5-1	-	TRBJ1-2	-	CASSLGRGLYGYTF	TGCGCCAGCAGCTTGGGTAGGGGCCTCTATGGCTACACCTTC
TRBV18	-	TRBJ1-2	-	CASSPERGNYGYTF	TGTGCCAGCTCACCGGAGCGGGGAAACTATGGCTACACCTTC
TRBV5-6	-	TRBJ1-6	-	CASSRPDSNHNSPLHF	TGTGCCAGCAGCCGCCCGGACAGTAATCATAATTCACCCCTCCACTTT
TRBV11-3	-	TRBJ2-5	TRBD1	CASSGRTGGWETQYF	TGTGCCAGCAGTGGCCGGACAGGGGGCTGGGAGACCCAGTACTTC
TRBV11-2	-	TRBJ1-6	-	CASSLDWQSYNSPLHF	TGTGCCAGCAGCTTAGATTGGCAATCCTATAATTCACCCCTCCACTTT
TRBV6-5	-	TRBJ1-5	-	CASSSLSEGQPQHF	TGTGCCAGCAGCTCCCTATCAGAGGGTCAGCCCCAGCATTTT
TRBV6-5	-	TRBJ1-1	-	CASSSSWAGANTEAFF	TGTGCCAGCAGTTCATCGTGGGCAGGGGCGAACACTGAAGCTTTCTTT
TRBV2	-	TRBJ1-5	-	CASSDYGGEGWQPQHF	TGTGCCAGCAGTGATTACGGAGGGGAAGGGTGGCAGCCCCAGCATTTT
TRBV3-1/TRBV3-2	-	TRBJ1-5	TRBD1	CASSQDSTGGQPQHF	TGTGCCAGCAGCCAAGATAGTACAGGGGGTCAGCCCCAGCATTTT
TRBV7-9	-	TRBJ2-3	-	CASSFRGSGTDTQYF	TGTGCCAGCAGCTTCCGGGGTAGCGGCACAGATACGCAGTATTTT
TRBV9	few	TRBJ1-2	-	CASSIDVEAQFGGYTF	TGTGCCAGCAGCATCGACGTGGAGGCCCAATTTGGGGGCTACACCTTC
TRBV7-9	once	TRBJ2-2	-	CASSSRGNTGELFF	TGTGCCAGCAGCTCGCGGGGGAACACCGGGGAGCTGTTTTTT
TRBV3-1/TRBV3-2	-	TRBJ1-6	-	CASSQVGPGGNSPLHF	TGTGCCAGCAGCCAAGTAGGCCCGGGAGGAAACTCACCCCTCCACTTT
TRBV5-8	-	TRBJ1-2	-	CASSSGQDYGYTF	TGTGCCAGCAGCTCAGGGCAGGACTATGGCTACACCTTC
TRBV14	-	TRBJ2-1	-	CASSAYNEQFF	TGTGCCAGCAGCGCGTACAATGAGCAGTTCTTC
TRBV7-2	-	TRBJ1-6	TRBD1	CASSLRDRVSPLHF	TGTGCCAGCAGCCTCCGGGACAGGGTATCACCCCTCCACTTT
TRBV19	-	TRBJ1-2	-	CASRDYEGYTF	TGTGCCAGTCGCGATTATGAAGGCTACACCTTC
TRBV3-1/TRBV3-2	-	TRBJ1-2	-	CASSQDRGKAGYTF	TGTGCCAGCAGCCAAGACAGGGGAAAGGCTGGCTACACCTTC